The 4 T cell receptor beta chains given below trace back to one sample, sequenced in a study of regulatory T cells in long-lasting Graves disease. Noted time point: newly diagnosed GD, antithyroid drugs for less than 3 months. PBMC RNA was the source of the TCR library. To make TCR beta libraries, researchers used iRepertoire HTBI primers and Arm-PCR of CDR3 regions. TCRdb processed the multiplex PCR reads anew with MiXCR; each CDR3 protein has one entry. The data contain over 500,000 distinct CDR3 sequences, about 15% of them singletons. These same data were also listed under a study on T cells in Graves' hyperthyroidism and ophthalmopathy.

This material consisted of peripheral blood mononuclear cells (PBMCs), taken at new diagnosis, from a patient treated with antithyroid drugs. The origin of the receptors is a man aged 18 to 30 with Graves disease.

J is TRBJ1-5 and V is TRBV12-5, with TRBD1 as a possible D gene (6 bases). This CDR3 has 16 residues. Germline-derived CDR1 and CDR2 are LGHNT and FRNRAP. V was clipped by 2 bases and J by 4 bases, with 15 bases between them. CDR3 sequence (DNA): TGTGCTAGTGGTTTGAATATCAGGGGCGGTAATCAGCCCCAGCATTTT. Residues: CASGLNIRGGNQPQHF.

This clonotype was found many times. CDR3 sequence (DNA): TGTGCCAGCAGCTCTTACGATGAGCAGTTCTTC. It encodes CASSSYDEQFF. The chain uses TRBV7-2 and TRBJ2-1; D remains ambiguous. The V and J ends lost 4 bases and 8 bases respectively, with 6 bases between them. Germline-derived CDR1 and CDR2 are SGHTA and FQGNSA. This CDR3 is built from 11 residues.

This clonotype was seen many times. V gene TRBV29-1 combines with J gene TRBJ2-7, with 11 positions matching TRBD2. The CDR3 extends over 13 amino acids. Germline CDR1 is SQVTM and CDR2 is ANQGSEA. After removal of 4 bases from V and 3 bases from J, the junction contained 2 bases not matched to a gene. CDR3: CSVGGTSGYEQYF. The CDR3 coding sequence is TGCAGCGTTGGCGGGACTAGCGGCTACGAGCAGTACTTC.

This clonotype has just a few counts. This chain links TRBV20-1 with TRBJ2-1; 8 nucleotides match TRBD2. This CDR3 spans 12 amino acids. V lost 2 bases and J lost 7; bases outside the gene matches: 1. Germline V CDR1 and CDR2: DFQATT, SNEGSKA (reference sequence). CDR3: CSARPGGNEQFF. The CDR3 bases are TGCAGTGCTAGACCGGGAGGGAATGAGCAGTTCTTC.